The present TCR beta chain was sequenced within a study of Ad26.COV2.S vaccination and SARS-CoV-2 variants. General study findings and limits: Total T cell responses were possibly underestimated by TCR breadth and depth analyses.

Documented treatment: 15 to 20 received Ad26.COV2.S at low or high dose, single or two shots; five or six received placebo; per-sample allocation not given. The samples were gathered on day 63 after the first injection of vaccine or placebo. Adults aged 18-55 years in Boston included the donor. Note on this clone: What it binds is not known.

With V trimmed by 0 bases and J by 6 bases, 12 bases remained unmatched. Germline-derived CDR1 and CDR2 are SGDLS and YYNGEE. This CDR3 region has 18 residues. The repertoire was sequenced with immunoSEQ multiplex PCR; TCRdb's copy has only in-frame clones and lacks some. This sample has more than 300,000 clones, with about 87% found just once. The sample was peripheral blood, taken in a trial of Ad26.COV2.S vaccine versus placebo. This clonotype was obtained from a person aged 18-65 years who received the Ad26.COV2.S COVID-19 vaccine or a placebo. The rearrangement uses TRBV9 and TRBJ2-1, with TRBD2 identical over 10 bases. Here the CDR3 DNA reads TGTGCCAGCAGCGTAGTGAGCAGGGCTCTAGCGGGGGTCAATGAGCAGTTCTTC. Its protein is CASSVVSRALAGVNEQFF.